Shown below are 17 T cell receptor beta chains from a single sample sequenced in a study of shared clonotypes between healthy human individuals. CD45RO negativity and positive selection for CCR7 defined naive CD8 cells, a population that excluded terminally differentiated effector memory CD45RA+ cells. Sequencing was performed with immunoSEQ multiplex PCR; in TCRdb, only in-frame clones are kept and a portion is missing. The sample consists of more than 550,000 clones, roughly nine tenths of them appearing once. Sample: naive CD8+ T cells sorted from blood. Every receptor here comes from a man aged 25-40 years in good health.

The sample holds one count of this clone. The CDR3 coding sequence is TGTGCCAGCAGCACGATACAGGGGTACGGGGCCGAGCAGTACTTC. Amino acid sequence: CASSTIQGYGAEQYF. J is TRBJ2-7 and V is TRBV7-8, with TRBD1 identical over 7 bases. The CDR3 sequence is 15 residues long. CDR1 is SGHVS and CDR2 is FQNEAQ in the germline V gene. V lost 5 bases to trimming and J lost 6 bases; unmatched junction nucleotides: 13.

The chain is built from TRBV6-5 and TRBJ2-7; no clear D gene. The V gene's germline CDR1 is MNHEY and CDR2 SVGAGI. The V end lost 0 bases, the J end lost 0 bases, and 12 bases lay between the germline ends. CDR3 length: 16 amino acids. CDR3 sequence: CASSYSVARASYEQYF. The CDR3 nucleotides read TGTGCCAGCAGTTACTCTGTAGCTAGGGCCTCCTACGAGCAGTACTTC.

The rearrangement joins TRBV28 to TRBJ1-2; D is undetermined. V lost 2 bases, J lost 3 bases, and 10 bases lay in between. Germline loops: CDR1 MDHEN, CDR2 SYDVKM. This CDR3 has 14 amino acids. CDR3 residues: CASSLTPVDYGYTF. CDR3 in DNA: TGTGCCAGCAGTTTAACACCAGTTGACTATGGCTACACCTTC.

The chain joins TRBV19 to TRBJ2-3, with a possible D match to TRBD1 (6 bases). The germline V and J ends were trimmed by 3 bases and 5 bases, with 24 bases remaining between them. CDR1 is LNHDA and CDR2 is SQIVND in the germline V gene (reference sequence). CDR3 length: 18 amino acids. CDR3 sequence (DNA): TGTGCCAGTAGTATGGGCCCTTTCGACAGGCCTCAAGAAGATACGCAGTATTTT. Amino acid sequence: CASSMGPFDRPQEDTQYF.

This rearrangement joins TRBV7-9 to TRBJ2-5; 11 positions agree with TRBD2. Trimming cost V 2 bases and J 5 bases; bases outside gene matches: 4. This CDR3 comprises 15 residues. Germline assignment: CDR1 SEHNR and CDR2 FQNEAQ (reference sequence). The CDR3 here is CASSLPSGRSETQYF. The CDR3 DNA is TGTGCCAGCAGCTTACCTAGCGGGAGGTCGGAGACCCAGTACTTC.

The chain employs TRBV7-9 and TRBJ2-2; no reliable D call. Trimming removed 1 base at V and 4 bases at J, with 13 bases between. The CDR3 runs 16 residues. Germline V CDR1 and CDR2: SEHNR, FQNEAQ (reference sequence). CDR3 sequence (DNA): TGTGCCAGCAGCTTAGAAACCAGGATAGCCACCGGGGAGCTGTTTTTT. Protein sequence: CASSLETRIATGELFF.

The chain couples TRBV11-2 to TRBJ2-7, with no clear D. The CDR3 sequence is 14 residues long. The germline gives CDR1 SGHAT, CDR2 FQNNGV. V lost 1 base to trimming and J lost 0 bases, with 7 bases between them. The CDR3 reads CASSLAPSSYEQYF. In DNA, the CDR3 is TGTGCCAGCAGCTTAGCCCCGAGCTCCTACGAGCAGTACTTC.

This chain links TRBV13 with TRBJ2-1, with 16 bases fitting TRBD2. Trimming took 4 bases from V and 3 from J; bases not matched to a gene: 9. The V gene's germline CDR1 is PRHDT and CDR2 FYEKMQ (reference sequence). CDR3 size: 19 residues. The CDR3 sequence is CASSSFLGTSGRDYNEQFF. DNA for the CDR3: TGTGCCAGCAGCTCGTTCCTCGGGACTAGCGGGAGGGACTACAATGAGCAGTTCTTC.

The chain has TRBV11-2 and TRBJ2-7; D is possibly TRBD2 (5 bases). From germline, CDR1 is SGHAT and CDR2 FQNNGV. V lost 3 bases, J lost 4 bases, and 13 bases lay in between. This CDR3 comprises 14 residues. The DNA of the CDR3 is TGTGCCAGCAGCTTTTACAGCGGCCCTTACGAGCAGTACTTC. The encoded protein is CASSFYSGPYEQYF.

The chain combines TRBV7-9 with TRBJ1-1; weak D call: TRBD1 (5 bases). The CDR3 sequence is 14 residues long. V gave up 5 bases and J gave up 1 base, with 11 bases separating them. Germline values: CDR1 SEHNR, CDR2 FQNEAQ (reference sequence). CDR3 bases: TGTGCCAGCAGCGCCGCACAGGAGAACACTGAAGCTTTCTTT. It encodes CASSAAQENTEAFF.

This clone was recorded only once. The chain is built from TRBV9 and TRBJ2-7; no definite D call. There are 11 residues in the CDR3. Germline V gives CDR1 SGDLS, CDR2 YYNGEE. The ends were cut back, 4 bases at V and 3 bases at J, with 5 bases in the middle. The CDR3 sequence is CASSSRYEQYF. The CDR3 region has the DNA TGTGCCAGCAGCTCTCGCTACGAGCAGTACTTC.

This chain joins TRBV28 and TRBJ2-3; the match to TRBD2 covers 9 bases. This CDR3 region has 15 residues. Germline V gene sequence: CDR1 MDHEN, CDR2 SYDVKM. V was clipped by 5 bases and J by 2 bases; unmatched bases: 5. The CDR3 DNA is TGTGCCAGCAGTAAGCTAGCGGGGATCACAGATACGCAGTATTTT. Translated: CASSKLAGITDTQYF.

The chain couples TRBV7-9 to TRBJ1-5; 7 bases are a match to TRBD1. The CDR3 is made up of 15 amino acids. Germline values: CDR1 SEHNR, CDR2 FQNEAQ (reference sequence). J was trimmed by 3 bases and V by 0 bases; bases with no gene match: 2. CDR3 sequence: CASSLAGQPNQPQHF. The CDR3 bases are TGTGCCAGCAGCTTAGCGGGACAGCCCAATCAGCCCCAGCATTTT.

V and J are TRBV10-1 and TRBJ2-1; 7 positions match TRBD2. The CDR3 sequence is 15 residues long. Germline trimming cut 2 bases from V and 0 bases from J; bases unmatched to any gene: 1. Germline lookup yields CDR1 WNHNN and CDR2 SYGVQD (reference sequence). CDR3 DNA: TGCGCCAGCAGTGAGGAGCGGGACTCCTACAATGAGCAGTTCTTC. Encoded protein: CASSEERDSYNEQFF.

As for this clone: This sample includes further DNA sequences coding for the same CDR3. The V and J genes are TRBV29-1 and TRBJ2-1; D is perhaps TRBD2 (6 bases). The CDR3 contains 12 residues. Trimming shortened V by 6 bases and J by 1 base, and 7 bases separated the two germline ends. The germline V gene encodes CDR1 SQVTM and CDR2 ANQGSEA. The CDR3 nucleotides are TGCAGCGTCGGGGGATCCTACAATGAGCAGTTCTTC. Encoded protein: CSVGGSYNEQFF.

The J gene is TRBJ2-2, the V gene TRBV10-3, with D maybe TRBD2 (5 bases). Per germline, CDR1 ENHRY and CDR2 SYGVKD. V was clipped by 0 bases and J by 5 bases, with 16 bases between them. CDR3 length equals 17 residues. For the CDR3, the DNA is TGTGCCATCAGTGAGTCAGTGGCAGGCCCGGGAACCGGGGAGCTGTTTTTT. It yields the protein CAISESVAGPGTGELFF.

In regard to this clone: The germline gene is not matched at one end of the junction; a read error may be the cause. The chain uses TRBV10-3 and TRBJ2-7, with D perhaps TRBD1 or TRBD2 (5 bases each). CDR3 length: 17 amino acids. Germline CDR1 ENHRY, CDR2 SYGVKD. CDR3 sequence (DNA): TGTGCCATCAGTGAGTTTGGGGGTTTCTCTAACTCCCACGAGCAGTACTTC. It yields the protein CAISEFGGFSNSHEQYF.